This is a list of T cell receptor beta chains from one sample in a study of T cells in localized non-small cell lung cancer. Sequencing used immunoSEQ multiplex PCR; TCRdb keeps in-frame clones, though not all of them. The profile covers about 26,000 clones, with about 85% appearing a single time and around an eighth taken by the ten largest. This specimen consisted of peripheral blood, obtained before any cancer treatment. The receptors were gathered from a female donor aged 60 or older with stage II squamous cell lung carcinoma. CDR3s include the opening cysteine and the closing phenylalanine or tryptophan. Each record gives: D gene, J gene, V gene, clone size, CDR3 protein, CDR3 DNA. A D gene is named only where the DNA matches it firmly. The listing skips clone size in some rows; elsewhere it reads once, few, many or a size class.

TRBD2 | TRBJ2-7 | TRBV18 | NA | CASSPTPGGRAGLNEQYF | TGTGCCAGCTCACCCACCCCGGGCGGGAGGGCCGGATTGAACGAGCAGTACTTC
TRBD1 | TRBJ2-3 | TRBV19 | NA | CASSIRGSDTQYF | TGTGCCAGTAGTATCAGGGGGTCAGATACGCAGTATTTT
TRBD1 | TRBJ1-2 | TRBV28 | NA | CASTSGGGNYGYTF | TGTGCCAGCACCAGTGGAGGGGGCAACTATGGCTACACCTTC
NA | TRBJ2-7 | TRBV2 | NA | CASSEFSRGGEQYF | TGTGCCAGCAGTGAATTTAGCCGGGGCGGCGAGCAGTACTTC
NA | TRBJ2-3 | TRBV7-9 | NA | CASSPPFGGGADTQYF | TGTGCCAGCAGCCCCCCGTTTGGGGGGGGCGCAGATACGCAGTATTTT
NA | TRBJ1-5 | TRBV7-2 | NA | CASSLGGGVQEPQHF | TGTGCCAGCAGCTTAGGCGGGGGGGTTCAGGAGCCCCAGCATTTT
NA | TRBJ1-1 | TRBV5-8 | NA | CASSLDSMNTEAFF | TGTGCCAGCAGCTTGGACAGCATGAACACTGAAGCTTTCTTT
TRBD2 | TRBJ2-1 | TRBV19 | NA | CASSTAWTSGTYNEQFF | TGTGCCAGTAGTACAGCCTGGACTAGCGGGACTTACAATGAGCAGTTCTTC
NA | TRBJ2-5 | TRBV6-6 | NA | CASSYSPETQYF | TGTGCCAGCAGTTACTCCCCCGAGACCCAGTACTTC
NA | TRBJ2-3 | TRBV2 | once | CASSVGTDTQYF | TGTGCCAGCAGTGTCGGGACAGATACGCAGTATTTT